One and the same sample provided the 5 T cell receptor beta chains below, sequenced in a study of T cell repertoires in cytomegalovirus infection. The antigens these receptors bind are not known. TCRdb re-analysed the reads in MiXCR, keeping a single row per CDR3 protein. The data show about 280,000 distinct CDR3 sequences, 20% to 25% seen once. The sample in question was cultured PBMCs, obtained from culture after CMV antigen stimulation. The receptors here all came from a human donor in good health (CMV status not recorded). Some clones in this sample may be carry-over from other donors' samples.

The sample holds many counts of this clonotype. V is TRBV7-2 and J is TRBJ2-7, with TRBD2 as a possible D gene (6 bases). From germline, CDR1 is SGHTA and CDR2 FQGNSA. The CDR3 runs 13 residues. Trimming left V 5 bases short and J 4 bases short, with 12 bases between. CDR3 loop: CASSPWGDYEQYF. The CDR3 bases are TGTGCCAGCAGCCCCTGGGGGGATTACGAGCAGTACTTC.

This clonotype appeared many times. DNA for the CDR3: TGTGCCAGCAGCTTTCAAGCGGCCTACGAGCAGTACGTC. This sequence encodes CASSFQAAYEQYV. J is TRBJ2-7 and V is TRBV7-2; D may be TRBD2 (5 bases). The CDR3 sequence is 13 residues long. Per germline, CDR1 SGHTA and CDR2 FQGNSA. V shed 3 bases and J shed 2 bases, with 8 bases lying between them.

The rearrangement uses TRBV28 and TRBJ1-6, with 9 bases aligning to TRBD1. In germline, CDR1 is MDHEN, CDR2 SYDVKM. The CDR3 extends over 16 amino acids. With 5 bases clipped from V and 6 bases from J, the junction kept 8 bases outside the gene matches. CDR3 bases: TGTGCCAGCAGTCCCCCTCCGGGACAGGGTAATTCACCCCTCCACTTT. This codes for CASSPPPGQGNSPLHF.

The chain carries TRBV19 and TRBJ2-1, with 9 bases lining up with TRBD2. V shed 7 bases, J shed 5 bases, and the junction held 12 bases outside the gene matches. The CDR3 covers 16 residues. In germline, CDR1 is LNHDA, CDR2 SQIVND (reference sequence). CDR3 DNA sequence: TGTGCCAGTAAACTCTGGAGACTAGCGGCTGACAATGAGCAGTTCTTC. It encodes CASKLWRLAADNEQFF.

At least ten counts were recorded for this clonotype. V usage is TRBV7-2 and J usage is TRBJ1-1, with TRBD1 as a possible D gene (5 bases). Between the trimmed V and J ends, which lost 3 bases and 1 base, there was a span of 9 bases. Germline CDR1 reads SGHTA; CDR2 reads FQGNSA. The CDR3 extends over 14 amino acids. CDR3 protein: CASSFGTANTEAFF. Here the CDR3 DNA reads TGTGCCAGCAGCTTTGGGACGGCGAACACTGAAGCTTTCTTT.